This T cell receptor beta chain was found in a study of blood T cell repertoires in COVID-19 (TCRdb year 2020). For the wider study: Samples covering the acute and convalescent phases of COVID-19 were provided by collaborators in the United States, Italy and Spain. The material from the prospective study consisted of cDNA or gDNA derived from T cells, B-cell-depleted T cells, or PBMCs. The dataset comprised deeply sampled blood TCRbeta repertoires from subjects exposed to, actively infected with, or recovered from COVID-19. The repertoires were made available in a free public database intended to serve as a resource for research on the immune response to SARS-CoV-2. The samples were drawn from the first 160 participants of the ongoing ImmuneRACE study and from 950 to 1,500 subjects provided by 6 global collaborators. A de-identified subject ID, COVID-19 status, age in years and sex were almost always included in the sample metadata. Where HLA class I and class II types were available, the types were taken from metadata supplied by the sample provider, not from assay-based typing. Here is what the overall study found, with its caveats: The amount of clinical and demographic metadata varied by source and participant and was provided uncurated.

Regarding this clone: Its antigen is unknown. There are no base qualities to consult, and no much larger clone falls within one base.

Each collaborating institution followed its own protocols to collect whole blood in K2EDTA tubes. Collaborator samples were shipped for TCRbeta analysis as frozen whole blood, isolated PBMCs, or DNA extracted from either sample type. The immunoSEQ Assay, a bias-controlled multiplex PCR, was used to amplify TCRbeta CDR3 regions from genomic DNA. For the original study's pipeline: The number of nucleated cells in each sample was estimated from the amplification of reference gene primers within the assay. To quantify the absolute abundance of each unique TCRbeta CDR3 rearrangement, sequence reads were collapsed and filtered. For each sample, productive Simpson clonality was calculated by taking the square root of Simpson's diversity index across productive rearrangements. In TCRdb, the immuneACCESS table is reduced to in-frame sequences with V and J assigned. These tables do not hold every clone; where another copy was compared, an unresolved V gene accounts for under half, and the others remain unexplained. V, J and clone size reflect that table, while D and trimming were determined from the DNA. For this sample there are around 620,000 clones; 80% to 90% appear just once. Of the sample, under 0.3% is held by the ten largest clones.

The CDR3 measures 12 amino acids from cysteine to phenylalanine. Here the CDR3 DNA is all that survives: 36 bases in frame from base 1. For CDR1 and CDR2, the germline V gene lists MNHEY and SVGAGI. V was cut back by 8 bases and J by 1 base, leaving a gap of 8 bases between them. This receptor was identified in a woman aged 18-29 years with acute or convalescent COVID-19. The sequenced sample was peripheral blood. The sequence links TRBV6-5 to TRBJ1-2; the D gene is unclear. The CDR3 region: CASLSLNYGYTF. The nucleotide sequence is TGTGCCAGCCTCAGTCTTAACTATGGCTACACCTTC.